Described below is a single T cell receptor (beta chain) sequence and its context. Its antigen is as yet unknown. The entry originates in a study of cytomegalovirus exposure and HLA in healthy donors. Study-level information: Approximately 190 million T cells yielded roughly 100 million unique TCR beta sequences, as an earlier analysis found. Most donors, 80% to 90% of 398 genotyped, fell in the Caucasian-associated ancestry cluster.

The V segment lost 4 bases and the J segment 6 bases; nucleotides outside the gene matches: 10. CDR3 length: 15 residues. The germline V gene encodes CDR1 SGHTA and CDR2 FQGNSA. Researchers ran the PCR with 60 Vbeta and 13 Jbeta primers. TCRdb's copy holds only in-frame clones and misses some; the assay was immunoSEQ multiplex PCR. The sample yields over 150,000 clones, about 77% seen once. Study results and caveats: For presence/absence analyses, sequencing depth was assumed to be roughly uniform across donors. Later analysis indicated greater clonal expansion among HLA-associated TCR beta chains than among equally common other chains.

The rearrangement links TRBV7-2 to TRBJ1-2; 8 nucleotides match TRBD1. The clonotype originates from a woman aged 50 to 60 in good health and CMV-seronegative. The specimen sequenced was PBMCs. CDR3: CASSSDRGRSDGYTF. CDR3 DNA sequence: TGTGCCAGCAGCTCAGACAGGGGCCGGTCCGATGGCTACACCTTC.